The 17 T cell receptor beta chains listed next were all sequenced from one sample in a study of blood T cell repertoires in COVID-19 (dated by TCRdb to about 2020). The receptor library was made with the immunoSEQ multiplex PCR assay. Drawn from immuneACCESS, this table holds only the in-frame rearrangements with V and J called that TCRdb kept. Clones are partly lost; checked studies trace under half to an unresolved V gene and leave the rest unexplained. Counted in this sample were under 40,000 clones; 88% of them appeared once. Together, the top ten hold 25% of the sample. Source material: peripheral blood. These TCRs come from an elderly woman with active or convalescent COVID-19.

The rearrangement joins TRBV27 to TRBJ2-3, with a possible D match to TRBD2 (6 bases). Germline V gene lookup returns CDR1 MNHEY and CDR2 SMNVEV (reference sequence). V dropped 3 bases and J dropped 4 bases, with 14 bases sitting between them. The CDR3 covers 15 residues. CDR3 nucleotide sequence: TGTGCCAGCAGTTTGAAGACTAGATCATCAGATACGCAGTATTTT. Translation: CASSLKTRSSDTQYF.

This clone was seen a single time. This chain links TRBV20-1 with TRBJ1-6; 7 bases map to TRBD1. The CDR3 runs to 15 residues. The germline gives CDR1 DFQATT, CDR2 SNEGSKA (reference sequence). V gave up 3 bases and J gave up 6 bases; unmatched junction bases: 8. The CDR3 protein is CSASITGAPNSPLHF. DNA for the CDR3: TGCAGTGCTAGTATCACAGGGGCCCCTAATTCACCCCTCCACTTT.

The chain uses TRBV2 and TRBJ2-7, with a weak D call TRBD2 (5 bases). Trimming stripped 3 bases from V and 4 bases from J, with 10 bases between. The CDR3 length is 13 residues. Germline CDR1 and CDR2: SNHLY and FYNNEI. The CDR3 here is CASSDAGRYEQYF. CDR3 DNA: TGTGCCAGCAGTGACGCGGGCAGGTACGAGCAGTACTTC.

The V and J genes are TRBV20-1 and TRBJ2-7; D is uncertain. CDR1 is DFQATT, CDR2 SNEGSKA, per germline (reference sequence). Trimming cost V 0 bases and J 7 bases, with 7 bases left between them. The CDR3 contains 11 residues. The DNA for the CDR3 is TGCAGTGCTAGAGATTCGGTAGAGCAGTACTTC. This translates into CSARDSVEQYF.

The V gene is TRBV10-3, the J gene TRBJ1-6; TRBD1 might be the D (5 bases). The V gene lost 5 bases and the J gene lost 8 bases, with 7 bases spanning the gap. CDR3 length: 12 amino acids. The germline V gene encodes CDR1 ENHRY and CDR2 SYGVKD. The CDR3 nucleotides are TGTGCCATCAGTCCGGGGGATTCACCCCTCCACTTT. This gives the protein CAISPGDSPLHF.

This clone appeared once. The chain couples TRBV7-3 to TRBJ2-1; D ambiguous. The CDR3 is 16 amino acids. The germline gives CDR1 SGHTA, CDR2 FQGTGA. V lost 5 bases, J lost 0 bases, and 14 bases lay in between. CDR3 sequence: CASSEQPRGSYNEQFF. CDR3 nucleotide sequence: TGTGCCAGCAGCGAACAACCTAGAGGCTCCTACAATGAGCAGTTCTTC.

J is TRBJ1-3 and V is TRBV18; TRBD1 is a possible D gene (5 bases). The V end lost 0 bases, the J end lost 8 bases, and 8 bases lay between the germline ends. Germline V lookup: CDR1 KGHSH, CDR2 LQKENI. The CDR3 contains 13 residues. This CDR3 is CASSPPQGYTIYF. DNA for the CDR3: TGTGCCAGCTCACCACCCCAGGGTTACACCATATATTTT.

This rearrangement joins TRBV5-8 to TRBJ1-5; D gene ambiguous. Germline values: CDR1 SGHTS, CDR2 YDEGEE. The CDR3 loop spans 15 amino acids. V lost 0 bases to trimming and J lost 1 base, with 8 bases between them. Here the CDR3 reads CASSLAGRSNQPQHF. The CDR3 nucleotides are TGTGCCAGCAGCTTGGCCGGCAGGAGCAATCAGCCCCAGCATTTT.

This clone showed up just a few times. The rearrangement uses TRBV5-1 and TRBJ1-2, with TRBD1 matching 7 bases. The V segment lost 3 bases and the J segment 7 bases; nucleotides outside the gene matches: 9. This CDR3 is built from 14 residues. The germline V gene has CDR1 SGHRS and CDR2 YFSETQ. The CDR3 region has the DNA TGCGCCAGCAGCTCTACAGGGAACAGGGGTGGCTACACCTTC. This gives the protein CASSSTGNRGGYTF.

This chain uses TRBV5-1 with TRBJ2-1; 10 bases line up with TRBD2. After removal of 4 bases from V and 6 bases from J, the junction contained 4 bases not matched to a gene. Per germline, CDR1 SGHRS and CDR2 YFSETQ. CDR3 length: 14 amino acids. CDR3 nucleotide sequence: TGCGCCAGCAGCCCCCTAGCGGGGGTCAATGAGCAGTTCTTC. This translates into CASSPLAGVNEQFF.

The count of this clone is one. The chain joins TRBV5-5 to TRBJ2-1; 7 bases map to TRBD2. V lost 2 bases and J lost 7; bases outside the gene matches: 3. CDR1 and CDR2 (germline): SGHKS, YYEKEE (reference sequence). The CDR3 has 13 amino acids. This CDR3 is CASSFAGVNEQFF. In nucleotides, the CDR3 is TGTGCCAGCAGCTTCGCGGGGGTTAATGAGCAGTTCTTC.

This clone has a single count. The chain recombines TRBV6-2 or TRBV6-3 with TRBJ2-2, with a weak D call TRBD1 (6 bases). Per the germline V gene, CDR1 is MNHEY and CDR2 is SVGEGT. V gave up 6 bases and J gave up 2 bases, with 16 bases separating them. There are 16 residues in the CDR3. The CDR3 DNA follows: TGTGCCAGCAGCCCCCCCGACAGGAGAAACACCGGGGAGCTGTTTTTT. Amino acids: CASSPPDRRNTGELFF.

The V gene is TRBV10-3, the J gene TRBJ2-1; 11 bases match TRBD2. The V segment lost 10 bases and the J segment 0 bases; nucleotides outside the gene matches: 8. The CDR3 is 16 residues long. From germline, CDR1 is ENHRY and CDR2 SYGVKD. This CDR3 reads CATAGTSGRSYNEQFF. CDR3 DNA: TGTGCCACCGCCGGGACTAGCGGCCGCTCCTACAATGAGCAGTTCTTC.

The chain carries TRBV21-1 and TRBJ1-2; the table's D call TRBD1 went unverified against the DNA. TRBV21-1 has pseudogene status. The CDR3 length is 14 residues. In nucleotides, the CDR3 is TGTGCCAGCAGTTTCTTACAGGGTGAGTATGGCTACACCTTC. Amino acids: CASSFLQGEYGYTF.

The chain recombines TRBV5-1 with TRBJ2-2; TRBD2 is a possible D gene (5 bases). Germline V CDR1 and CDR2: SGHRS, YFSETQ. The CDR3 extends over 14 amino acids. Trimming took off 8 bases at V and 7 bases at J, with 18 bases between the two ends. DNA for the CDR3: TGCGCCAGTTCCGTCGAGGGTCGGGACGGGGAGCTGTTTTTT. Its protein is CASSVEGRDGELFF.

The gene calls are TRBV6-5 and TRBJ2-1; TRBD2 aligns across 13 bases. Trimming cost V 5 bases and J 5 bases; bases outside gene matches: 3. From germline, CDR1 is MNHEY and CDR2 SVGAGI. This CDR3 region has 15 residues. The CDR3 nucleotides read TGTGCCAGCAGTCAGGGACTAGCGGGGAACAATGAGCAGTTCTTC. Its protein product is CASSQGLAGNNEQFF.

This sequence joins TRBV5-1 and TRBJ2-1, with 9 nucleotides matching TRBD1. This CDR3 is 16 amino acids long. The ends lost 4 bases at V and 0 bases at J; junction bases unmatched: 5. CDR1 is SGHRS, CDR2 YFSETQ, per germline. CDR3: CASSIQGAFSYNEQFF. CDR3 nucleotides: TGCGCCAGCAGCATACAGGGGGCATTCTCCTACAATGAGCAGTTCTTC.